Below are 14 T cell receptor beta chains sequenced from a single sample in a study of OX40 agonist ivuxolimab in advanced cancers. TCRdb keeps only in-frame clones here, not all; method: immunoSEQ multiplex PCR. This repertoire shows almost 80,000 clones, about nine tenths found once; its top ten account for roughly 0.23%. The specimen comprised CD4+ or CD8+ T cells sorted from blood, sampled in a trial of the OX40 agonist ivuxolimab. These receptors originate from an adult with an advanced solid tumor such as melanoma, head and neck, liver or kidney cancer.

The chain carries TRBV11-1 and TRBJ2-3; tentative D call: TRBD2 (5 bases). This CDR3 spans 14 amino acids. The V end was cut by 5 bases, the J end by 0 bases, with 9 bases between. Germline CDR1 is SGHAT and CDR2 is FQDESV (reference sequence). CDR3 in DNA: TGTGCCAGCAGCACCCGGACTAGCACAGATACGCAGTATTTT. As protein: CASSTRTSTDTQYF.

This sequence joins TRBV7-8 and TRBJ1-1; 7 bases align to TRBD1. Germline values: CDR1 SGHVS, CDR2 FQNEAQ. The CDR3 is 15 residues long. V lost 2 bases, J lost 5 bases, and 8 bases stayed unmatched. The CDR3 sequence: CASSLLPQGRTEAFF. In DNA form, the CDR3 reads TGTGCCAGCAGCTTACTACCACAGGGGAGGACTGAAGCTTTCTTT.

The chain uses TRBV5-4 and TRBJ2-2, with 9 bases fitting TRBD1. Germline V gene lookup returns CDR1 SGHNT and CDR2 YYREEE (reference sequence). The V gene end was trimmed by 3 bases and the J gene end by 4 bases; junction bases not matched to a gene: 4. The CDR3 loop spans 15 amino acids. The CDR3 DNA follows: TGTGCCAGCAGCTCCAGGACAGGGGCCACCGGGGAGCTGTTTTTT. This gives the protein CASSSRTGATGELFF. The variable domain in full, completed from reference TRBV5-4 and TRBJ2-2, reads ETGVTQSPTHLIKTRGQQVTLRCSSQSGHNTVSWYQQALGQGPQFIFQYYREEENGRGNFPPRFSGLQFPNYSSELNVNALELDDSALYLCASSSRTGATGELFFGEGSRLTVL.

The genes are TRBV6-6 and TRBJ2-7; 12 bases agree with TRBD2. Germline V gene sequence: CDR1 MNHNY, CDR2 SVGAGI (reference sequence). CDR3 length: 16 residues. J was trimmed by 7 bases and V by 2 bases; bases with no gene match: 9. The CDR3 loop reads CASSYVLAGGPREQYF. CDR3 coding DNA: TGTGCCAGCAGTTACGTTCTAGCGGGAGGGCCTAGAGAGCAGTACTTC.

The rearrangement links TRBV6-5 to TRBJ2-3; TRBD2 agrees at 8 bases. V dropped 0 bases and J dropped 0; count of bases not matched to a gene: 2. This CDR3 is 16 amino acids long. The V gene's germline CDR1 is MNHEY and CDR2 SVGAGI. CDR3 sequence (DNA): TGTGCCAGCAGTTACTCTCCTAGCGGGAGCACAGATACGCAGTATTTT. Residues: CASSYSPSGSTDTQYF.

The chain recombines TRBV18 with TRBJ1-4; possibly TRBD1 for D (5 bases). V was clipped by 1 base and J by 2 bases, with 8 bases between them. Germline V gives CDR1 KGHSH, CDR2 LQKENI. The length of the CDR3 is 15 residues. CDR3 residues: CASSPRGSTNEKLFF. The CDR3 DNA sequence: TGTGCCAGCTCACCACGGGGGTCTACTAATGAAAAACTGTTTTTT.

The J gene is TRBJ1-4, the V gene TRBV18; tentative D call: TRBD1 (5 bases). From germline, CDR1 is KGHSH and CDR2 LQKENI. The CDR3 runs to 15 residues. V lost 1 base, J lost 6 bases, and 12 bases lay in between. The CDR3 here is CASSPQGVGDEKLFF. The CDR3, as DNA: TGTGCCAGCTCACCACAGGGCGTGGGGGATGAAAAACTGTTTTTT.

DNA for the CDR3: TGTGCCAGTGGCCCTTTAGCGGGAGGGCGGCAGTATTTT. Its protein product is CASGPLAGGRQYF. V gene TRBV19 combines with J gene TRBJ2-3; 11 bases map to TRBD2. This CDR3 has 13 residues. Germline assignment: CDR1 LNHDA and CDR2 SQIVND (reference sequence). J lost 11 bases, V lost 8 bases, and 9 bases had no gene match.

This chain connects TRBV7-2 to TRBJ2-2; TRBD2 might be the D (5 bases). The CDR3 loop spans 16 amino acids. V was shortened by 3 bases and J by 2 bases, with 13 bases between the two germline ends. CDR1 and CDR2 from the germline V gene are SGHTA and FQGNSA. The CDR3 spells CASSFSDTVNTGELFF. DNA of the CDR3: TGTGCCAGCAGCTTTAGCGACACGGTAAACACCGGGGAGCTGTTTTTT.

The chain joins TRBV29-1 to TRBJ2-7, with 8 bases fitting TRBD1. CDR3 size: 12 residues. Germline V lookup: CDR1 SQVTM, CDR2 ANQGSEA. Unmatched junction bases numbered 1, after V lost 4 bases and J lost 2 bases. The CDR3 is CSVGTGTYEQYF. The CDR3 nucleotides read TGCAGCGTTGGGACAGGGACCTACGAGCAGTACTTC.

Written as DNA, the CDR3 is TGTGCCAGCAGTTTACAGGGATCGTCACCCCTCCACTTT. It specifies CASSLQGSSPLHF. The gene calls are TRBV6-6 and TRBJ1-6, with a possible D match to TRBD1 (6 bases). This CDR3 has 13 amino acids. Trimming cost V 4 bases and J 10 bases, with 11 bases left between them. The germline V gene encodes CDR1 MNHNY and CDR2 SVGAGI (reference sequence).

The rearrangement uses TRBV11-2 and TRBJ2-7, with 8 bases identical to TRBD2. Trimming took 5 bases from V and 0 from J; bases not matched to a gene: 12. CDR1 is SGHAT and CDR2 is FQNNGV in the germline V gene. The CDR3 totals 17 residues. CDR3: CASSAVGGGRSSYEQYF. The CDR3, as DNA: TGTGCCAGCAGCGCCGTGGGGGGCGGGAGGTCCTCCTACGAGCAGTACTTC.

The chain's CDR3 is CASSPWERWSSYNEQFF. DNA for the CDR3: TGTGCCAGCAGCCCTTGGGAAAGGTGGAGCTCCTACAATGAGCAGTTCTTC. The rearrangement links TRBV7-9 to TRBJ2-1; the D is unclear. V was trimmed by 5 bases and J by 0 bases, leaving 17 bases between them. CDR3 length: 17 residues. The germline CDR1 and CDR2 sequences are SEHNR and FQNEAQ (reference sequence).

The count of this clone is one. The V and J genes are TRBV20-1 and TRBJ2-7; D uncertain. Trimming shortened V by 3 bases and J by 5 bases, and 5 bases separated the two germline ends. CDR1 and CDR2 (germline): DFQATT, SNEGSKA (reference sequence). The CDR3 totals 10 residues. CDR3 region: CSASLHEQYF. The CDR3 DNA sequence: TGCAGTGCTAGCCTCCACGAGCAGTACTTC.